The 15 T cell receptor beta chains reported below all come from one sample, sequenced in a study of metastatic and nonmetastatic thyroid tumors. None of the patients had undergone any treatment ahead of thyroid surgery. TCRdb re-called clones from the PCR reads using MiXCR. The repertoire holds some 20,000 clones, with roughly 29% as singletons. The specimen was blood. All receptors come from a female donor with papillary thyroid cancer or a benign thyroid nodule (not recorded which). Some clones in this sample may be carry-over from other donors' samples.

This clone is medium-sized by share. The CDR3 nucleotides read TGTGCCACCAGTGATTCGACAGGGACCGAGCAGTACTTC. Protein product: CATSDSTGTEQYF. This chain uses TRBV24-1 with TRBJ2-7, with TRBD1 matching 7 bases. J lost 6 bases, V lost 2 bases, and 3 bases had no gene match. Germline V gives CDR1 KGHDR, CDR2 SFDVKD. This CDR3 region has 13 residues.

This CDR3 reads CSANLLAWVSNEQFF. Here the CDR3 DNA reads TGCAGTGCTAACCTCCTAGCGTGGGTCAGTAATGAGCAGTTCTTC. The chain is built from TRBV20-1 and TRBJ2-1; a possible D gene is TRBD2 (6 bases). In germline, CDR1 is DFQATT, CDR2 SNEGSKA (reference sequence). The CDR3 totals 15 residues. Trimming removed 4 bases at V and 7 bases at J, with 20 bases between.

This clone was recorded at least ten times. This chain joins TRBV5-6 and TRBJ1-2; 11 nucleotides match TRBD1. The V gene's germline CDR1 is SGHDT and CDR2 YYEEEE. V was pared by 1 base and J by 5 bases, with 4 bases of the junction left unmatched. The CDR3 sequence is 15 residues long. The CDR3 here is CASSLPGQGVYGYTF. The CDR3 DNA follows: TGTGCCAGCAGCTTGCCGGGACAGGGGGTGTATGGCTACACCTTC.

The V gene is TRBV20-1, the J gene TRBJ2-1; 7 bases are shared with TRBD2. V lost 3 bases and J lost 7; bases outside the gene matches: 3. The CDR3 is made up of 12 amino acids. Germline CDR1 reads DFQATT; CDR2 reads SNEGSKA (reference sequence). CDR3 bases: TGCAGTGCTAGGGGGGGAGGGAATGAGCAGTTCTTC. Translation gives CSARGGGNEQFF.

This clone was recorded many times. The chain has TRBV4-3 and TRBJ2-6; D is ambiguous. Trimming removed 1 base at V and 0 bases at J, with 7 bases between. From germline, CDR1 is LGHNA and CDR2 YSLEER. The CDR3 spans 16 residues. CDR3 nucleotides: TGCGCCAGCAGCCAAGGGGGATTCTCTGGGGCCAACGTCCTGACTTTC. Protein product: CASSQGGFSGANVLTF.

The chain recombines TRBV4-2 with TRBJ1-1, with 7 bases that match TRBD1. V dropped 0 bases and J dropped 3; count of bases not matched to a gene: 7. This CDR3 is built from 16 residues. CDR1 and CDR2 from the germline V gene are LGHNA and YNFKEQ. DNA of the CDR3: TGTGCCAGCAGCCAAGATTGGAGGCAGGGGGACACTGAAGCTTTCTTT. Its translation: CASSQDWRQGDTEAFF.

This clone was observed many times. J is TRBJ1-2 and V is TRBV29-1, with D possibly matching TRBD1 (6 bases). Germline-derived CDR1 and CDR2 are SQVTM and ANQGSEA. V was trimmed by 0 bases and J by 7 bases, leaving 18 bases between them. This CDR3 has 15 amino acids. CDR3 sequence (DNA): TGCAGCGTTGAAGATCTTCAGGGGCGGGCAGGTGGCTACACCTTC. Amino acids: CSVEDLQGRAGGYTF.

This clone was found a few times. This clone may be a read error of a much larger clone one base away. V is TRBV11-2 and J is TRBJ1-3; D gene unclear. Germline CDR1 is SGHAT and CDR2 is FQNNGV. CDR3 length: 13 amino acids. The CDR3 loop reads CVSSLTSGNTIYF. CDR3 DNA: TGTGTCAGCAGCTTAACCTCTGGAAACACCATATATTTT.

By share, this clone ranks as medium-sized. The chain uses TRBV6-2 or TRBV6-3 and TRBJ1-1; D is unclear. Germline V CDR1 and CDR2: MNHEY, SVGEGT. Trimming removed 2 bases at V and 3 bases at J, with 13 bases between. The CDR3 extends over 15 amino acids. This CDR3 reads CASSYGEGLYTEAFF. In DNA, the CDR3 is TGTGCCAGCAGTTACGGGGAGGGCTTGTACACTGAAGCTTTCTTT.

This clone turned up a few times. The J gene is TRBJ2-3, the V gene TRBV15; TRBD2 matches at 7 bases. CDR1 is LNHNV and CDR2 is YYDKDF in the germline V gene (reference sequence). Trimming took 1 base from V and 6 from J; bases not matched to a gene: 7. CDR3 size: 15 residues. The CDR3 DNA is TGTGCCACCAGCAGAGGGGAGCGGGAAACGGATACGCAGTATTTT. Its translation is CATSRGERETDTQYF. The full variable domain, in which reference TRBV15 and TRBJ2-3 provide the parts outside the CDR3, is DAMVIQNPRYQVTQFGKPVTLSCSQTLNHNVMYWYQQKSSQAPKLLFHYYDKDFNNEADTPDNFQSRRPNTSFCFLDIRSPGLGDTAMYLCATSRGERETDTQYFGPGTRLTVL.

By frequency in the sample, this clone is medium-sized (0.01 to 0.1%). The chain couples TRBV19 to TRBJ1-5; D is perhaps TRBD1 (6 bases). Germline loops: CDR1 LNHDA, CDR2 SQIVND (reference sequence). The CDR3 length is 15 residues. V shed 3 bases and J shed 2 bases, with 11 bases lying between them. CDR3 in amino acids: CASSIRGLRNQPQHF. The CDR3 bases are TGTGCCAGTAGTATCAGGGGACTCCGCAATCAGCCCCAGCATTTT.

The chain couples TRBV12-3 or TRBV12-4 to TRBJ2-7; 8 nucleotides align to TRBD2. J was trimmed by 12 bases and V by 6 bases; bases with no gene match: 16. The CDR3 consists of 14 residues. CDR3 in amino acids: CASSRTAGVGFRYF. CDR3 in DNA: TGTGCCAGCAGCCGAACAGCGGGAGTGGGGTTTCGGTACTTC.

This clone has only a few counts. One end of the junction is discordant with germline, which a read error may explain. The gene calls are TRBV10-3 and TRBJ2-1; tentatively, D is TRBD2 (5 bases). CDR1 and CDR2 (germline): ENHRY, SYGVKD. This CDR3 is 13 amino acids long. CDR3 region: CAISLGEYNEQLF. Written as DNA, the CDR3 is TGTGCCATCAGTTTGGGAGAGTACAATGAGCAGCTCTTC.

This clone is labeled medium-sized. The V gene is TRBV6-5, the J gene TRBJ2-7, with D possibly matching TRBD2 (6 bases). V lost 2 bases and J lost 1, with 15 bases in between. CDR1 is MNHEY and CDR2 is SVGAGI in the germline V gene. The CDR3 is 16 residues long. CDR3 coding DNA: TGTGCCAGCAGTTACGATCTAGGGGACTCTTCCTACGAGCAGTACTTC. It translates to CASSYDLGDSSYEQYF.

By frequency in the sample, this clone is medium-sized (0.01 to 0.1%). V is TRBV7-9 and J is TRBJ1-1, with D maybe TRBD1 (5 bases). In germline, CDR1 is SEHNR, CDR2 FQNEAQ (reference sequence). The CDR3 length is 12 residues. V shed 4 bases and J shed 2 bases, with 5 bases lying between them. CDR3 bases: TGTGCCAGCAGCTGGGACAACACTGAAGCTTTCTTT. This gives the protein CASSWDNTEAFF.